The table lists the clone carrying this T cell receptor beta chain with a few counts. Its antigen is unidentified. These data belong to a study of T-cell memory formation after mild COVID-19. Turning to the study itself: Largely donor-specific TCR clusters were found. Broader study findings: Cross-reactive memory apparently joined, as some responding clones appeared in pre-infection memory. Second-wave clones reaching peak frequency on day 37 lacked confirmed SARS-CoV-2 specificity.

V dropped 10 bases and J dropped 2 bases, with 13 bases sitting between them. The CDR3 covers 13 residues. Germline V CDR1 and CDR2: ENHRY, SYGVKD. TCRdb re-analysed the 5' RACE reads in MiXCR, keeping a single row per CDR3 protein. Here the sample spans approximately 300,000 distinct CDR3 sequences, more than 15% being singletons. Sequencing was performed on PBMCs or a T cell subset sorted from them (not recorded which). The source of this sequence is a man aged 18 to 29 who had mild COVID-19 (a few samples of this study predate the infection). Cell type and time point are not known. The V and J genes are TRBV10-3 and TRBJ2-3, with a weak D call TRBD2 (6 bases). The CDR3 region has the DNA TGTGCCACGGGGGAACTATCCACAGATACGCAGTATTTT. This translates into CATGELSTDTQYF.